This T cell receptor beta chain appears in the sequencing data of a study of blood T cell repertoires in COVID-19 (dated by TCRdb to between 2020 and 2021). Broadly, across the study: The collaborator samples originated in the United States, Italy and Spain and spanned the acute and convalescent phases of COVID-19. The material from the prospective study consisted of cDNA or gDNA derived from T cells, B-cell-depleted T cells, or PBMCs. Subjects who had been exposed to COVID-19, were actively infected with it, or had recovered from it provided the deeply sampled blood TCRbeta repertoires that made up the dataset. The repertoires were released in a freely available public database intended as a resource for research on the immune response to SARS-CoV-2. The samples were drawn from two sources: the first 160 participants of the ongoing ImmuneRACE study, and about 1,300 subjects contributed by 6 global collaborators. Nearly every sample came with metadata listing a de-identified subject ID, COVID-19 status, age in years and sex. Where HLA class I and class II types were available, the types were taken from metadata supplied by the sample provider, not from assay-based typing. The full study reports these points: The amount of clinical and demographic metadata varied by source and participant and was provided uncurated.

Looking up the germline V gene (reference sequence) yields CDR1 GTSNPN and CDR2 SVGIG. From its cysteine to its phenylalanine, the CDR3 spans 14 amino acids. Just CDR3 DNA is preserved here, 42 bases in frame from base 1. V and J are trimmed by 4 bases and 4 bases, and the gene matches miss 6 bases of the junction. Each collaborating institution followed its own protocols to collect whole blood in K2EDTA tubes. For TCRbeta analysis, collaborators shipped samples as frozen whole blood, isolated PBMCs, or DNA extracted from either of those sample types. Points on this clone: Its binding antigen is unknown. Base qualities are not recorded, but no much larger clone differs from it by a single base.

The immunoSEQ Assay, a bias-controlled multiplex PCR, was used to amplify TCRbeta CDR3 regions from genomic DNA. Per the authors' processing: The number of nucleated cells in each sample was estimated from the amplification of reference gene primers within the assay. Sequence reads were collapsed and filtered to measure the absolute abundance of every unique TCRbeta CDR3 rearrangement. For each sample, productive Simpson clonality was calculated as the square root of Simpson's diversity index across productive rearrangements. Not all clones reach the TCRdb copy of this immuneACCESS table, which keeps in-frame sequences only. Checked studies attribute under half of the gap to unresolved V genes and leave the rest unexplained. V, J and clone size are taken as reported in that table, and D and trimming were inferred from the DNA itself. Present in this sample are 300,000 or so clones, 87% of which were seen just once. The top ten clonotypes cover 1% of the sample.

The sample taken for sequencing was peripheral blood. The sequence links TRBV30 to TRBJ2-1; 8 bases in between match TRBD1. This clonotype originated in a man aged 45-65 years with active or convalescent COVID-19. The CDR3 has the sequence CAWIGQGRYNEQFF. The nucleotide sequence is given as TGTGCCTGGATTGGACAGGGTCGGTACAATGAGCAGTTCTTC.